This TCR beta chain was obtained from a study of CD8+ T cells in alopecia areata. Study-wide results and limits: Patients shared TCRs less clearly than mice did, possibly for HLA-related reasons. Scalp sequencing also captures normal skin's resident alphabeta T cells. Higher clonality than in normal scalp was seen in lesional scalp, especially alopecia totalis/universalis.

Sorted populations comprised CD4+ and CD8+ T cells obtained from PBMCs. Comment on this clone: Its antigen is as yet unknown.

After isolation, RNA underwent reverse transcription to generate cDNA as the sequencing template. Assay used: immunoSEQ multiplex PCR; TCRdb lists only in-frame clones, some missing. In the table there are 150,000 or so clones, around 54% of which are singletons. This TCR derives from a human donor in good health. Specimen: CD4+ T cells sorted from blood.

In DNA form, the CDR3 reads TGCGCCAGCAGCCAAAAATCGCGACAGGGCCGGAACGAGCAGTACTTC. This encodes CASSQKSRQGRNEQYF. V and J are TRBV4-1 and TRBJ2-7; 7 bases match TRBD1. The CDR3 has 16 amino acids. V lost 2 bases to trimming and J lost 5 bases; unmatched junction nucleotides: 12. The germline V gene encodes CDR1 MGHRA and CDR2 YSYEKL.